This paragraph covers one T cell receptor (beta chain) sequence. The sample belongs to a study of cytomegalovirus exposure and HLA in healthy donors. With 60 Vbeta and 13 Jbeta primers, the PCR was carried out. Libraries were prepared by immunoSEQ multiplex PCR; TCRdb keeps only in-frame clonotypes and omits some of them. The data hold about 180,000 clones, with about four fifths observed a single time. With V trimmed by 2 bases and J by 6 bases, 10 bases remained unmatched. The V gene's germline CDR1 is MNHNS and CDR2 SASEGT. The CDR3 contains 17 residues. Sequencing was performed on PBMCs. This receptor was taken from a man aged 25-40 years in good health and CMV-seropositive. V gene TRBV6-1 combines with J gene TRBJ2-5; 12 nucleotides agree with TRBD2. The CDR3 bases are TGTGCCAGCAGTGAATTTCCTAGCGGGAGGGCCAAAAAGACCCAGTACTTC. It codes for CASSEFPSGRAKKTQYF.